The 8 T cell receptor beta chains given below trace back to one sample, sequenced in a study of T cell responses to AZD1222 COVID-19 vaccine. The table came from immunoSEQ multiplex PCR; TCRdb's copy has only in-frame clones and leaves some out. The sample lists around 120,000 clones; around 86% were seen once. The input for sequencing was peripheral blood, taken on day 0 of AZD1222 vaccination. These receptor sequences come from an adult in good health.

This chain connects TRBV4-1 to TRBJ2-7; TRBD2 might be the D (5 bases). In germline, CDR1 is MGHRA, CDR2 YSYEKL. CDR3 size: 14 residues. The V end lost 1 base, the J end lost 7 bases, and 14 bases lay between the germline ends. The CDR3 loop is CASSQASAVGEQYF. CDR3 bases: TGCGCCAGCAGCCAAGCCTCAGCGGTGGGGGAGCAGTACTTC.

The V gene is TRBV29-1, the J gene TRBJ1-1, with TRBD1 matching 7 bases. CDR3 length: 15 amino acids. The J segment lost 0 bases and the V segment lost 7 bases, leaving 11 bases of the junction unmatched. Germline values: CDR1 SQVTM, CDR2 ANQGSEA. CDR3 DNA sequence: TGCAGCGCTCCATCGGGACAGCCGATGAACACTGAAGCTTTCTTT. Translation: CSAPSGQPMNTEAFF.

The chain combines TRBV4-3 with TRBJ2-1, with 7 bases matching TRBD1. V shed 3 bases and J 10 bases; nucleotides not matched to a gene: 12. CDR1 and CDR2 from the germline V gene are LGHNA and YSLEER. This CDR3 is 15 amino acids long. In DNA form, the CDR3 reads TGCGCCAGCAGCCAGGAAGACAGGGCCCGATTCGAGCAGTTCTTC. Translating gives CASSQEDRARFEQFF.

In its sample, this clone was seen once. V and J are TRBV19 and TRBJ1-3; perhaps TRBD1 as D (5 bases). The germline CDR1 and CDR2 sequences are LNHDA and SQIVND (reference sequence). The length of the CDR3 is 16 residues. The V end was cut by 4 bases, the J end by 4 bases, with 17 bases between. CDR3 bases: TGTGCCAGTAGTACTGGCAGGGCCACATCAGGAAACACCATATATTTT. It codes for CASSTGRATSGNTIYF.

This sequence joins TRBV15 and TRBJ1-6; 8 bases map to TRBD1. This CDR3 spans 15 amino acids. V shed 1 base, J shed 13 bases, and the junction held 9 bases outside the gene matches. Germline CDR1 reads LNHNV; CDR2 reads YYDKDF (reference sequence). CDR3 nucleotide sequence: TGTGCCACCAGCAGAGGGACAGGGAGGGCTACTCCCCTCCACTTT. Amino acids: CATSRGTGRATPLHF.

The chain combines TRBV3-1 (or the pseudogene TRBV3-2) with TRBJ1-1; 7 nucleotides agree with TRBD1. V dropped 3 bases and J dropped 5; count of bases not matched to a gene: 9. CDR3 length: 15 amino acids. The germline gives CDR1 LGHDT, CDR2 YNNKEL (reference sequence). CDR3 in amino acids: CASSHPTGRRTEAFF. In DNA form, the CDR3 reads TGTGCCAGCAGCCACCCGACAGGGCGAAGGACTGAAGCTTTCTTT.

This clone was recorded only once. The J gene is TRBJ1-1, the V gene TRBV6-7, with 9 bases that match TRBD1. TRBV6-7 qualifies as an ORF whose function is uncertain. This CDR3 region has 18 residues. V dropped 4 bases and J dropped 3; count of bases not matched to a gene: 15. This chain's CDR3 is CASSWPPGQGSGYTEAFF. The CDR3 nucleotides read TGTGCCAGCAGTTGGCCGCCGGGACAGGGTAGTGGGTACACTGAAGCTTTCTTT.

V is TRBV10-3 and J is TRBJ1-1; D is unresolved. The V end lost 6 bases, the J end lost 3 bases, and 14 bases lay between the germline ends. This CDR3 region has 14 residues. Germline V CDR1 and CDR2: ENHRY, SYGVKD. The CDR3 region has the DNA TGTGCCATCAGCCCCCCGGGTACAGACACTGAAGCTTTCTTT. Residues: CAISPPGTDTEAFF.